Below, 28 T cell receptor beta chains from the same sample are listed, as sequenced in a study of Ad26.COV2.S vaccination and SARS-CoV-2 variants. This sample's treatment: roughly 19 received Ad26.COV2.S at low or high dose, single or two shots; five or six received placebo; per-sample allocation not given. Specimen acquisition occurred on day 63 following the initial vaccine or placebo injection. Sequenced by immunoSEQ multiplex PCR; TCRdb stores in-frame clones only, minus some. The repertoire holds about 480,000 clones, with approximately 90% as singletons. The sample was peripheral blood, taken in a trial of Ad26.COV2.S vaccine versus placebo. These receptors all stem from a person aged 18-65 years who received the Ad26.COV2.S COVID-19 vaccine or a placebo.

The chain couples TRBV5-5 to TRBJ2-6; no reliable D call. This CDR3 spans 18 amino acids. Germline CDR1 SGHKS, CDR2 YYEKEE (reference sequence). V lost 1 base, J lost 0 bases, and 14 bases lay in between. CDR3 loop: CASSLLSGLNSGANVLTF. The CDR3 DNA follows: TGTGCCAGCAGCTTGCTGTCAGGCCTTAACTCTGGGGCCAACGTCCTGACTTTC. The whole variable domain, remainder taken from reference TRBV5-5 and TRBJ2-6, is DAGVTQSPTHLIKTRGQQVTLRCSPISGHKSVSWYQQVLGQGPQFIFQYYEKEERGRGNFPDRFSARQFPNYSSELNVNALLLGDSALYLCASSLLSGLNSGANVLTFGAGSRLTVL.

The chain uses TRBV7-3 and TRBJ1-1; 8 bases agree with TRBD1. V lost 4 bases, J lost 4 bases, and 8 bases stayed unmatched. Germline V gene data show CDR1 as SGHTA and CDR2 as FQGTGA. The length of the CDR3 is 15 residues. CDR3 residues: CASSSAGGDPTEAFF. The CDR3 nucleotides are TGTGCCAGCAGCTCTGCAGGGGGCGACCCCACTGAAGCTTTCTTT.

The V gene is TRBV7-2, the J gene TRBJ2-7; 9 nucleotides agree with TRBD1. The ends lost 8 bases at V and 12 bases at J; junction bases unmatched: 14. The CDR3 totals 13 residues. The germline V gene encodes CDR1 SGHTA and CDR2 FQGNSA. The chain's CDR3 is CASRRDRVSMPYF. The CDR3 region has the DNA TGTGCCAGCCGACGGGACAGGGTCAGTATGCCGTACTTC.

The CDR3 coding sequence is TGCGCCAGCAGCGCGCCGGACAGACTAAACACTGAAGCTTTCTTT. Translating gives CASSAPDRLNTEAFF. The chain is built from TRBV5-1 and TRBJ1-1; possibly TRBD1 for D (6 bases). V gave up 4 bases and J gave up 2 bases, with 15 bases separating them. CDR3 size: 15 residues. CDR1 and CDR2 (germline): SGHRS, YFSETQ.

The chain joins TRBV6-2 or TRBV6-3 to TRBJ2-7; the D gene is possibly TRBD2 (5 bases). CDR1 is MNHEY, CDR2 SVGEGT, per germline. The CDR3 totals 13 residues. The V end lost 6 bases, the J end lost 3 bases, and 12 bases lay between the germline ends. In DNA form, the CDR3 reads TGTGCCAGCAGGCCTGGAGGTGGCTACGAGCAGTACTTC. Translated, it gives CASRPGGGYEQYF.

CDR3 nucleotide sequence: TGTGCCAGCAGTCCAATTACCGGGGGACAAGAGACCCAGTACTTC. Encoded protein: CASSPITGGQETQYF. This chain connects TRBV6-2 or TRBV6-3 to TRBJ2-5; possibly TRBD2 for D (6 bases). V was shortened by 5 bases and J by 2 bases, with 15 bases between the two germline ends. The CDR3 sequence is 15 residues long. The V gene's germline CDR1 is MNHEY and CDR2 SVGEGT.

The chain employs TRBV5-1 and TRBJ1-3; unclear D gene. Germline-derived CDR1 and CDR2 are SGHRS and YFSETQ. Trimming stripped 0 bases from V and 0 bases from J, with 19 bases between. The CDR3 runs to 19 residues. The CDR3 reads CASSLDLTSDPSSGNTIYF. CDR3 DNA: TGCGCCAGCAGCTTGGATCTAACCTCGGACCCAAGCTCTGGAAACACCATATATTTT.

This clone is medium-sized in the sample. The chain has TRBV6-2 or TRBV6-3 and TRBJ1-1; D is unresolved. This CDR3 contains 15 residues. Looked up from germline, CDR1 is MNHEY and CDR2 is SVGEGT. V lost 2 bases to trimming and J lost 0 bases, with 10 bases between them. The CDR3, as DNA: TGTGCCAGCAGTTACCCCCCGAACATGAACACTGAAGCTTTCTTT. Amino acids: CASSYPPNMNTEAFF.

V is TRBV6-5 and J is TRBJ2-2; TRBD2 is a possible D gene (6 bases). There are 15 residues in the CDR3. CDR1 and CDR2 (germline): MNHEY, SVGAGI. V lost 9 bases, J lost 8 bases, and 22 bases lay in between. Written as DNA, the CDR3 is TGTGCCAGTCGCGGGGAACACCTAAGGGGAGGGGAGCTGTTTTTT. This sequence encodes CASRGEHLRGGELFF.

This chain joins TRBV5-1 and TRBJ1-2, with no clear D. This CDR3 has 14 amino acids. V was clipped by 0 bases and J by 2 bases, with 8 bases between them. The germline CDR1 and CDR2 sequences are SGHRS and YFSETQ. The chain's CDR3 is CASSLGQNNYGYTF. CDR3 bases: TGCGCCAGCAGCTTGGGTCAGAACAACTATGGCTACACCTTC.

This clone was seen just once. The rearrangement joins TRBV3-1 (or the pseudogene TRBV3-2) to TRBJ1-3; D gene ambiguous. The V end lost 5 bases, the J end lost 4 bases, and 9 bases lay between the germline ends. CDR1 LGHDT and CDR2 YNNKEL come from the germline V gene (reference sequence). The CDR3 is made up of 13 amino acids. CDR3 DNA: TGTGCCAGCAGCAAAGGGAGAGGAAACACCATATATTTT. It codes for CASSKGRGNTIYF.

The chain has TRBV2 and TRBJ1-1, with D tentatively TRBD1 (6 bases). V lost 8 bases and J lost 1, with 8 bases in between. Germline lookup yields CDR1 SNHLY and CDR2 FYNNEI. The CDR3 loop spans 12 amino acids. The CDR3 sequence: CASGTQNTEAFF. CDR3 sequence (DNA): TGTGCCAGCGGGACACAGAACACTGAAGCTTTCTTT.

The chain recombines TRBV28 with TRBJ1-4; D remains ambiguous. Trimming stripped 5 bases from V and 8 bases from J, with 21 bases between. Germline CDR1 MDHEN, CDR2 SYDVKM. The CDR3 is 16 residues long. The CDR3 sequence: CASSIEGVGFGEKLFF. For the CDR3, the DNA is TGTGCCAGCAGTATAGAGGGCGTGGGCTTTGGGGAAAAACTGTTTTTT.

The chain couples TRBV14 to TRBJ1-1; D possibly corresponds to TRBD1 (6 bases). This CDR3 region has 16 residues. The germline V gene encodes CDR1 SGHDN and CDR2 FVKESK. Trimming took off 1 base at V and 0 bases at J, with 12 bases between the two ends. CDR3 residues: CASSQAGGTMNTEAFF. Written as DNA, the CDR3 is TGTGCCAGCAGCCAAGCGGGGGGCACCATGAACACTGAAGCTTTCTTT.

This chain links TRBV28 with TRBJ2-4, with 7 bases aligning to TRBD1. V lost 6 bases and J lost 0; bases outside the gene matches: 5. The germline CDR1 and CDR2 sequences are MDHEN and SYDVKM. The length of the CDR3 is 15 residues. In DNA form, the CDR3 reads TGTGCCAGCAGCGAACAGGGGCCAGCCAAAAACATTCAGTACTTC. As protein: CASSEQGPAKNIQYF.

The V and J genes are TRBV30 and TRBJ2-1; no reliable D call. The CDR3 loop spans 14 amino acids. The ends were cut back, 2 bases at V and 6 bases at J, with 14 bases in the middle. Germline V lookup: CDR1 GTSNPN, CDR2 SVGIG (reference sequence). DNA for the CDR3: TGTGCCTGGAGTCTTATGTGGGCTGGCAATGAGCAGTTCTTC. It specifies CAWSLMWAGNEQFF.

Here the CDR3 reads CASSSLSTDTQYF. The CDR3 DNA sequence: TGTGCCAGCAGCTCGCTTAGCACAGATACGCAGTATTTT. V and J are TRBV5-4 and TRBJ2-3, with no clear D. CDR1 and CDR2 from the germline V gene are SGHNT and YYREEE (reference sequence). The CDR3 runs to 13 residues. Trimming removed 3 bases at V and 0 bases at J, with 5 bases between.

CDR3 region: CASSFGTRQTDTQYF. CDR3 DNA: TGTGCCAGCAGCTTCGGGACACGACAAACAGATACGCAGTATTTT. The chain has TRBV11-2 and TRBJ2-3, with a weak D call TRBD1 (6 bases). Per germline, CDR1 SGHAT and CDR2 FQNNGV. Trimming removed 3 bases from V and 3 bases from J, with 13 bases in between. CDR3 size: 15 residues.

The chain uses TRBV11-3 and TRBJ2-3, with 7 nucleotides matching TRBD1. This CDR3 spans 16 amino acids. CDR1 is SGHNT, CDR2 YENEEA, per germline. The ends lost 1 base at V and 6 bases at J; junction bases unmatched: 10. This CDR3 reads CASSLAVGGYADTQYF. The CDR3, as DNA: TGTGCCAGCAGCTTAGCCGTAGGGGGCTACGCGGATACGCAGTATTTT.

The CDR3 coding sequence is TGTGCCAGCAGCCAAGTGCTTGGAAACACCATATATTTT. Its translation is CASSQVLGNTIYF. The J gene is TRBJ1-3, the V gene TRBV3-1 (or the pseudogene TRBV3-2); D gene uncertain. V was trimmed by 1 base and J by 3 bases, leaving 4 bases between them. The CDR3 is 13 residues long. The germline V gene encodes CDR1 LGHDT and CDR2 YNNKEL (reference sequence).

The V call is TRBV19, the J call TRBJ2-1, with D possibly TRBD2 on 6 matching bases. Germline assignment: CDR1 LNHDA and CDR2 SQIVND (reference sequence). The CDR3 covers 17 residues. With 6 bases removed from V and 9 bases from J, the gap between germline ends came to 27 bases. CDR3 sequence (DNA): TGTGCCAGTAGGACGCCTGGACAATTCGGTGGAGGGAGTGAGCAGTTCTTC. Its translation: CASRTPGQFGGGSEQFF.

The rearrangement links TRBV7-3 to TRBJ2-2; possibly TRBD2 for D (5 bases). Germline V CDR1 and CDR2: SGHTA, FQGTGA. The CDR3 extends over 16 amino acids. V lost 5 bases to trimming and J lost 0 bases, with 13 bases between them. For the CDR3, the DNA is TGTGCCAGCAGCCCAATGGTAGCGACGAACACCGGGGAGCTGTTTTTT. As protein: CASSPMVATNTGELFF.

The chain has TRBV4-3 and TRBJ1-2; possible D gene TRBD1, 5 bases. Looked up from germline, CDR1 is LGHNA and CDR2 is YSLEER. CDR3 size: 15 residues. Trimming pared 4 bases from V and 4 bases from J, leaving 16 bases between. This CDR3 reads CASSPRAGSIYGYTF. In DNA form, the CDR3 reads TGCGCCAGCAGCCCCCGGGCAGGGTCCATCTATGGCTACACCTTC.

The chain recombines TRBV7-9 with TRBJ2-1, with D possibly TRBD2 on 5 matching bases. CDR1 and CDR2 from the germline V gene are SEHNR and FQNEAQ (reference sequence). The CDR3 totals 13 residues. Trimming removed 5 bases at V and 7 bases at J, with 12 bases between. The DNA of the CDR3 is TGTGCCAGCAGCACACTAGGAGTGAATGAGCAGTTCTTC. Translating gives CASSTLGVNEQFF. Drawing the rest from reference TRBV7-9 and TRBJ2-1, the complete variable domain is DTGVSQNPRHKITKRGQNVTFRCDPISEHNRLYWYRQTLGQGPEFLTYFQNEAQLEKSRLLSDRFSAERPKGSFSTLEIQRTEQGDSAMYLCASSTLGVNEQFFGPGTRLTVL.

V is TRBV19 and J is TRBJ2-5, with 10 bases identical to TRBD1. The germline gives CDR1 LNHDA, CDR2 SQIVND (reference sequence). Trimming at V came to 6 bases and at J to 2 bases, leaving 9 bases not matched to a gene. The CDR3 runs 16 residues. The CDR3, as DNA: TGTGCCAGTAGCCAAGGACAGGGGGGGCCGCAAGAGACCCAGTACTTC. Its translation is CASSQGQGGPQETQYF.

This clone occurred once. The chain couples TRBV10-3 to TRBJ1-2; 9 bases agree with TRBD1. V trimming: 6 bases; J trimming: 1 base; junction bases outside the gene matches: 3. The CDR3 spans 14 residues. Germline CDR1 ENHRY, CDR2 SYGVKD. The CDR3 nucleotides are TGTGCCATCAGGAGACAGGGGGTTAACTATGGCTACACCTTC. Protein product: CAIRRQGVNYGYTF.

The genes are TRBV21-1 and TRBJ1-1. TRBV21-1 is described as a pseudogene. The CDR3 is 13 residues long. CDR3 loop: CASSPEADTEAFF. The CDR3 DNA reads as TGTGCCAGCAGCCCAGAGGCGGACACTGAAGCTTTCTTT.

CDR3 nucleotide sequence: TGTGCCAGCAGCCCCCGACAGGTCGGACGTTGGACTGAAGCTTTCTTT. Its protein is CASSPRQVGRWTEAFF. The chain employs TRBV9 and TRBJ1-1, with TRBD1 as a possible D gene (6 bases). The CDR3 spans 16 residues. The germline V gene encodes CDR1 SGDLS and CDR2 YYNGEE. V dropped 4 bases and J dropped 5 bases, with 21 bases sitting between them.